The clone carrying this T cell receptor (beta chain) was observed a handful of times. Its antigen is unknown. Germline CDR1 MNHEY, CDR2 SVGAGI. Trimming stripped 4 bases from V and 3 bases from J, with 15 bases between. The CDR3 is made up of 16 amino acids. This sample stems from a study of cytomegalovirus exposure and HLA in healthy donors. Study-wide results and caveats: Among CMV-associated TCR beta chains, most appeared HLA-restricted in a later analysis.

Both 60 Vbeta primers and 13 Jbeta primers went into the PCR. Clones were sequenced by immunoSEQ multiplex PCR, and TCRdb holds only the in-frame ones, with some missing. The profile shows approximately 220,000 clones, 76% of them singletons. V and J are TRBV6-5 and TRBJ2-2, with unresolved D. This receptor was taken from a man aged 18-30 years in good health and CMV-seronegative. The specimen was PBMCs. The chain's CDR3 is CASSSPGQGHTGELFF. CDR3 DNA sequence: TGTGCCAGCAGTTCCCCAGGCCAAGGCCACACCGGGGAGCTGTTTTTT.